The 18 T cell receptor beta chains in this list originate from one sample, sequenced in a study of blood T cell repertoires in COVID-19. Sequenced by immunoSEQ multiplex PCR; TCRdb stores in-frame clones only, minus some. The data show around 56,000 clones, with approximately 89% seen just once and approximately 6.9% held by the top ten. The sequencing input was peripheral blood. The receptors derive from a man in his sixties with active or convalescent COVID-19.

This chain uses TRBV27 with TRBJ1-5, with 10 bases matching TRBD1. Germline CDR1 reads MNHEY; CDR2 reads SMNVEV (reference sequence). With 5 bases clipped from V and 0 bases from J, the junction kept 7 bases outside the gene matches. This CDR3 region has 17 residues. CDR3 nucleotides: TGTGCCAGCAGTACGTGGACAGGGGGGATTAGCAATCAGCCCCAGCATTTT. Residues: CASSTWTGGISNQPQHF.

This chain connects TRBV11-2 to TRBJ2-3, with D maybe TRBD2 (5 bases). The CDR3 totals 13 residues. V lost 5 bases and J 6 bases, leaving 12 bases between the germline ends. Germline CDR1 reads SGHAT; CDR2 reads FQNNGV. The CDR3: CASSLGPGDTQYF. CDR3 DNA: TGTGCCAGCAGCCTCGGGCCGGGGGATACGCAGTATTTT.

The chain uses TRBV5-8 and TRBJ1-5, with D maybe TRBD1 (5 bases). From germline, CDR1 is SGHTS and CDR2 YDEGEE. The CDR3 spans 14 residues. Trimming left V 6 bases short and J 8 bases short, with 18 bases between. CDR3 in DNA: TGTGCCAGCACCCTCCAGGCGGGGGTTGAGCCCCAGCATTTT. Its protein is CASTLQAGVEPQHF.

This sequence joins TRBV19 and TRBJ2-5; 8 nucleotides align to TRBD2. J lost 2 bases, V lost 3 bases, and 2 bases had no gene match. CDR3 size: 14 residues. Germline V gene lookup returns CDR1 LNHDA and CDR2 SQIVND (reference sequence). The CDR3 sequence: CASSISGGQETQYF. Written as DNA, the CDR3 is TGTGCCAGTAGTATCAGCGGGGGTCAAGAGACCCAGTACTTC.

By share, this clone ranks as large. The rearrangement uses TRBV4-3 and TRBJ1-3, with 8 bases matching TRBD1. Unmatched junction bases numbered 4, after V lost 0 bases and J lost 3 bases. CDR1 is LGHNA, CDR2 YSLEER, per germline. The CDR3 has 16 residues. CDR3 loop: CASSQDARGHGNTIYF. CDR3 coding DNA: TGCGCCAGCAGCCAAGATGCCAGGGGGCATGGAAACACCATATATTTT.

V and J are TRBV5-5 and TRBJ2-7; D may be TRBD2 (5 bases). The CDR3 covers 13 residues. Trimming removed 1 base at V and 7 bases at J, with 12 bases between. CDR1 is SGHKS and CDR2 is YYEKEE in the germline V gene (reference sequence). Here the CDR3 DNA reads TGTGCCAGCAGCTTGAGTATGGACTTAGAGCAGTACTTC. Amino acid sequence: CASSLSMDLEQYF.

The V and J genes are TRBV29-1 and TRBJ2-3; a possible D gene is TRBD2 (5 bases). The CDR3 runs 13 residues. Germline V CDR1 and CDR2: SQVTM, ANQGSEA. V was shortened by 5 bases and J by 0 bases, with 9 bases between the two germline ends. The CDR3 coding sequence is TGCAGCGTTTCTACGGGGAGCACAGATACGCAGTATTTT. It yields the protein CSVSTGSTDTQYF.

The chain links TRBV28 to TRBJ1-1, with 7 positions matching TRBD1. Germline V gene lookup returns CDR1 MDHEN and CDR2 SYDVKM. The CDR3 loop spans 14 amino acids. Trimming removed 7 bases from V and 1 base from J; junction bases left unmatched: 6. CDR3 amino acids: CASKPGTANTEAFF. In nucleotides, the CDR3 is TGTGCCAGCAAACCCGGGACAGCGAACACTGAAGCTTTCTTT.

The rearrangement links TRBV6-5 to TRBJ1-1; TRBD1 agrees at 7 bases. With 5 bases clipped from V and 3 bases from J, the junction kept 9 bases outside the gene matches. Germline values: CDR1 MNHEY, CDR2 SVGAGI. CDR3 length: 15 residues. The CDR3 region is CASSLQTGPDTEAFF. CDR3 nucleotides: TGTGCCAGCAGTCTTCAGACAGGGCCAGACACTGAAGCTTTCTTT.

DNA for the CDR3: TGTGCCAGCAGCGTCTTACAGGGGATGGGGAACACTGAAGCTTTCTTT. It codes for CASSVLQGMGNTEAFF. V usage is TRBV9 and J usage is TRBJ1-1; 7 bases agree with TRBD1. After removal of 2 bases from V and 1 base from J, the junction contained 8 bases not matched to a gene. Germline V gene data show CDR1 as SGDLS and CDR2 as YYNGEE. The CDR3 totals 16 residues.

The chain couples TRBV7-2 to TRBJ1-2; D call uncertain. The CDR3 totals 15 residues. CDR1 and CDR2 from the germline V gene are SGHTA and FQGNSA. Trimming removed 3 bases at V and 6 bases at J, with 17 bases between. The CDR3 nucleotides read TGTGCCAGCAGCTTGTCCCTGGGCAGGAAGGATGGCTACACCTTC. Translating gives CASSLSLGRKDGYTF. The complete variable domain, with remaining parts taken from reference TRBV7-2 and TRBJ1-2, reads GAGVSQSPSNKVTEKGKDVELRCDPISGHTALYWYRQSLGQGLEFLIYFQGNSAPDKSGLPSDRFSAERTGGSVSTLTIQRTQQEDSAVYLCASSLSLGRKDGYTFGSGTRLTVV.

The count of this clone is one. CDR3 amino acids: CASSPPGSGNTIYF. The CDR3, as DNA: TGTGCCAGCTCACCACCGGGTAGCGGAAACACCATATATTTT. The genes are TRBV18 and TRBJ1-3; D not certain. This CDR3 has 14 residues. Deletions cut 0 bases from V and 4 bases from J, with 7 bases between. Germline V CDR1 and CDR2: KGHSH, LQKENI.

The genes are TRBV11-2 and TRBJ2-1, with D possibly being TRBD2 (7 bases). V gave up 3 bases and J gave up 5 bases, with 17 bases separating them. Germline V lookup: CDR1 SGHAT, CDR2 FQNNGV. This CDR3 has 16 amino acids. The CDR3 loop is CASSFLRGAPHNEQFF. Here the CDR3 DNA reads TGTGCCAGCAGCTTCCTTCGGGGGGCGCCTCACAATGAGCAGTTCTTC. Drawing the rest from reference TRBV11-2 and TRBJ2-1, the complete variable domain is EAGVAQSPRYKIIEKRQSVAFWCNPISGHATLYWYQQILGQGPKLLIQFQNNGVVDDSQLPKDRFSAERLKGVDSTLKIQPAKLEDSAVYLCASSFLRGAPHNEQFFGPGTRLTVL.

V is TRBV19 and J is TRBJ2-1, with a possible D match to TRBD1 (6 bases). The CDR3 runs to 16 residues. The germline CDR1 and CDR2 sequences are LNHDA and SQIVND (reference sequence). The ends were cut back, 6 bases at V and 0 bases at J, with 15 bases in the middle. As DNA, the CDR3 is TGTGCCAGTAGGCGGACAGCCCCGAGCTCCTACAATGAGCAGTTCTTC. This gives the protein CASRRTAPSSYNEQFF.

The chain has TRBV4-2 and TRBJ1-2; 9 nucleotides align to TRBD1. V trimming: 0 bases; J trimming: 2 bases; junction bases outside the gene matches: 4. Per germline, CDR1 LGHNA and CDR2 YNFKEQ. The CDR3 has 16 residues. The CDR3 reads CASSQDRTGANYGYTF. DNA of the CDR3: TGTGCCAGCAGCCAAGATAGGACAGGGGCGAACTATGGCTACACCTTC.

This clone was found a few times. The V call is TRBV30, the J call TRBJ1-1, with 8 positions matching TRBD1. The CDR3 length is 13 residues. Losses at the gene ends were 5 bases for V and 1 base for J; bases not matched to a gene: 3. Germline values: CDR1 GTSNPN, CDR2 SVGIG (reference sequence). This CDR3 reads CAWSGQANTEAFF. The CDR3 DNA sequence: TGTGCCTGGTCGGGACAGGCGAACACTGAAGCTTTCTTT.

This clone came up a few times. The chain links TRBV11-2 to TRBJ2-1, with 10 bases lining up with TRBD2. The CDR3 has 16 residues. The J segment lost 2 bases and the V segment lost 4 bases, leaving 5 bases of the junction unmatched. CDR1 is SGHAT, CDR2 FQNNGV, per germline. The CDR3 sequence: CASSSQAGGPYNEQFF. Written as DNA, the CDR3 is TGTGCCAGCAGCTCCCAAGCGGGGGGGCCCTACAATGAGCAGTTCTTC.

The chain combines TRBV5-6 with TRBJ2-2; 9 bases match TRBD1. Germline V gene lookup returns CDR1 SGHDT and CDR2 YYEEEE. J gave up 8 bases and V 4 bases, and 6 bases lay outside the gene matches. This CDR3 has 14 residues. This CDR3 is CASSGTGSTGELFF. The CDR3, as DNA: TGTGCCAGCAGCGGGACAGGGTCTACTGGGGAGCTGTTTTTT. The full variable domain, with the rest looked up from reference TRBV5-6 and TRBJ2-2, is DAGVTQSPTHLIKTRGQQVTLRCSPKSGHDTVSWYQQALGQGPQFIFQYYEEEERQRGNFPDRFSGHQFPNYSSELNVNALLLGDSALYLCASSGTGSTGELFFGEGSRLTVL.